These 26 T cell receptor beta chains originate from one sample sequenced in a study of radiation and T cells in renal cell carcinoma. Time point described: blood 2 weeks post-SBRT. Sample treatment: 15 Gy SBRT to primary tumor, nephrectomy 4 weeks later. Only in-frame clones appear in the TCRdb table, and some are missing; sequencing was by immunoSEQ multiplex PCR. The table has some 80,000 clones, approximately 83% seen once; the top ten hold approximately 22%. Sequenced here: blood, sampled from a patient whose treatment included radiotherapy and nephrectomy. These receptors came from a woman aged 45-59 years with renal cell carcinoma.

This chain joins TRBV4-1 and TRBJ2-7; 9 nucleotides align to TRBD2. V lost 4 bases, J lost 5 bases, and 6 bases stayed unmatched. Germline V gene data show CDR1 as MGHRA and CDR2 as YSYEKL. The CDR3 sequence is 14 residues long. DNA for the CDR3: TGCGCCAGCAGCCGACCGGGACTAGCTAACGAGCAGTACTTC. It translates to CASSRPGLANEQYF.

This clone showed up just a few times. The chain carries TRBV10-3 and TRBJ1-1; no firm D call. V was cut by 8 bases and J by 0 bases, with 7 bases left in between. This CDR3 spans 12 amino acids. From germline, CDR1 is ENHRY and CDR2 SYGVKD. The CDR3 loop is CAIGTMNTEAFF. CDR3 sequence (DNA): TGTGCCATCGGAACGATGAACACTGAAGCTTTCTTT.

This chain joins TRBV28 and TRBJ2-7; 12 bases agree with TRBD2. The CDR3 has 19 residues. J was trimmed by 1 base and V by 5 bases; bases with no gene match: 15. Germline assignment: CDR1 MDHEN and CDR2 SYDVKM. This chain's CDR3 is CASSTAMTSGGLKSYEQYF. As DNA, the CDR3 is TGTGCCAGCAGTACCGCCATGACTAGCGGGGGACTGAAGTCCTACGAGCAGTACTTC.

The rearrangement joins TRBV5-5 to TRBJ2-3, with D perhaps assigned TRBD1 or TRBD2 (5 bases each). V lost 3 bases and J lost 8, with 19 bases in between. The CDR3 covers 15 residues. Germline V gene sequence: CDR1 SGHKS, CDR2 YYEKEE (reference sequence). The CDR3 sequence is CASSWGAKDGATQYF. In DNA, the CDR3 is TGTGCCAGCAGCTGGGGCGCAAAGGACGGGGCTACGCAGTATTTT.

This chain links TRBV4-1 with TRBJ2-7; no firm D call. The CDR3 is 14 amino acids. Germline V gene sequence: CDR1 MGHRA, CDR2 YSYEKL. Trimming shortened V by 0 bases and J by 2 bases, and 8 bases separated the two germline ends. As DNA, the CDR3 is TGCGCCAGCAGCCAAGACCAATGGGCCTACGAGCAGTACTTC. Residues: CASSQDQWAYEQYF.

CDR3 coding DNA: TGTGCCAGCAGCAGCCGGGACAGGAGCTACGAGCAGTACTTC. It translates to CASSSRDRSYEQYF. This sequence joins TRBV27 and TRBJ2-7, with 8 bases fitting TRBD1. The CDR3 is made up of 14 amino acids. CDR1 MNHEY and CDR2 SMNVEV come from the germline V gene (reference sequence). V lost 6 bases and J lost 3; bases outside the gene matches: 7.

V and J are TRBV19 and TRBJ1-2; 8 bases fit TRBD1. The V gene's germline CDR1 is LNHDA and CDR2 SQIVND (reference sequence). There are 16 residues in the CDR3. The V and J ends lost 7 bases and 0 bases, in that order; junction bases with no gene match: 10. The CDR3: CASIKTGQDANYGYTF. The CDR3 DNA follows: TGTGCCAGTATCAAGACGGGACAGGATGCTAACTATGGCTACACCTTC.

The J gene is TRBJ2-3, the V gene TRBV5-4; the D gene could be TRBD1 or TRBD2 (6 bases each). Germline V gene data show CDR1 as SGHNT and CDR2 as YYREEE (reference sequence). Trimming cost V 4 bases and J 10 bases, with 22 bases left between them. The CDR3 spans 15 residues. As DNA, the CDR3 is TGTGCCAGCAGCCTGCCCGGAGCGGAGGGGGAGGCGCAGTATTTT. Its translation: CASSLPGAEGEAQYF.

This sequence joins TRBV19 and TRBJ2-7; tentatively, D is TRBD1 (6 bases). Germline CDR1 is LNHDA and CDR2 is SQIVND (reference sequence). V was pared by 5 bases and J by 5 bases, with 13 bases between. This CDR3 is 13 amino acids long. The CDR3 nucleotides read TGTGCCAGTAGTGTTCAGGGGATCAACGAGCAGTACTTC. It specifies CASSVQGINEQYF.

This clone showed up just once. This rearrangement joins TRBV10-1 to TRBJ1-2; a weak D match, TRBD1 (5 bases). CDR3 length equals 13 residues. V was trimmed by 5 bases and J by 8 bases, leaving 15 bases between them. The germline V gene has CDR1 WNHNN and CDR2 SYGVQD (reference sequence). The CDR3 is CASSIGRVGGYTF. The CDR3 DNA follows: TGCGCCAGCAGTATTGGCAGGGTAGGCGGCTACACCTTC.

CDR3 protein: CASSLGGIRDTEAFF. CDR3 sequence (DNA): TGTGCCAGCAGCTTAGGAGGGATTCGGGACACTGAAGCTTTCTTT. V gene TRBV7-2 combines with J gene TRBJ1-1; D is undetermined. The CDR3 extends over 15 amino acids. Germline V gene sequence: CDR1 SGHTA, CDR2 FQGNSA. Trimming stripped 1 base from V and 3 bases from J, with 12 bases between. Supplemented by reference TRBV7-2 and TRBJ1-1, the full variable domain reads GAGVSQSPSNKVTEKGKDVELRCDPISGHTALYWYRQSLGQGLEFLIYFQGNSAPDKSGLPSDRFSAERTGGSVSTLTIQRTQQEDSAVYLCASSLGGIRDTEAFFGQGTRLTVV.

CDR3 coding DNA: TGTGCCAGCAGCTTGGATCAGGGGGCGTCGGACACTGAAGCTTTCTTT. Its translation: CASSLDQGASDTEAFF. The chain combines TRBV5-5 with TRBJ1-1; TRBD1 matches 8 bases. This CDR3 has 16 residues. V was pared by 0 bases and J by 3 bases, with 7 bases of the junction left unmatched. Germline CDR1 and CDR2: SGHKS and YYEKEE (reference sequence).

This clone was counted once. The rearrangement uses TRBV18 and TRBJ2-7; tentatively, D is TRBD1 (5 bases). The CDR3 is 14 amino acids. Between the trimmed V and J ends, which lost 5 bases and 8 bases, there was a span of 19 bases. From germline, CDR1 is KGHSH and CDR2 LQKENI. Here the CDR3 reads CASSIDSSTMKQYF. The CDR3 DNA follows: TGTGCCAGCTCAATCGACAGCTCTACAATGAAGCAGTACTTC.

This CDR3 is CASTKPGALEAFF. The CDR3 bases are TGTGCCAGCACAAAACCTGGGGCCCTCGAAGCTTTCTTT. V gene TRBV7-9 combines with J gene TRBJ1-1; tentative D call: TRBD1 (5 bases). Germline V gene sequence: CDR1 SEHNR, CDR2 FQNEAQ (reference sequence). The V end lost 7 bases, the J end lost 8 bases, and 17 bases lay between the germline ends. CDR3 size: 13 residues.

The gene calls are TRBV9 and TRBJ1-1; D not resolved. The CDR3 extends over 12 amino acids. Germline V gives CDR1 SGDLS, CDR2 YYNGEE. The germline V and J ends were trimmed by 4 bases and 7 bases, with 11 bases remaining between them. The CDR3 sequence: CASSRETDEAFF. CDR3 in DNA: TGTGCCAGCAGCAGAGAGACGGATGAAGCTTTCTTT.

The chain links TRBV4-2 to TRBJ1-2; D uncertain. V gave up 1 base and J gave up 1 base, with 4 bases separating them. The germline V gene has CDR1 LGHNA and CDR2 YNFKEQ. This CDR3 spans 13 amino acids. The CDR3 is CASSQGDNYGYTF. In DNA form, the CDR3 reads TGTGCCAGCAGCCAAGGGGATAACTATGGCTACACCTTC.

This chain joins TRBV18 and TRBJ1-5; D gene unclear. The CDR3 is made up of 14 amino acids. Germline V CDR1 and CDR2: KGHSH, LQKENI. V dropped 3 bases and J dropped 0 bases, with 6 bases sitting between them. The CDR3 loop reads CASSPTDSNQPQHF. The CDR3 bases are TGTGCCAGCTCACCCACAGATAGCAATCAGCCCCAGCATTTT.

J is TRBJ2-7 and V is TRBV5-1, with D tentatively TRBD2 (5 bases). Germline CDR1 reads SGHRS; CDR2 reads YFSETQ. This CDR3 spans 12 amino acids. V lost 4 bases and J lost 6, with 11 bases in between. The CDR3 DNA sequence: TGCGCCAGCAGCCCCGACTACGGCGAGCAGTACTTC. Protein product: CASSPDYGEQYF.

This clone was seen only once. This chain connects TRBV19 to TRBJ1-2, with D possibly matching TRBD1 (6 bases). Germline CDR1 LNHDA, CDR2 SQIVND (reference sequence). The CDR3 consists of 13 residues. The V and J ends lost 3 bases and 8 bases respectively, with 13 bases between them. The CDR3 bases are TGTGCCAGTAGTATCACAGGGTCAGGAGGCTACACCTTC. This gives the protein CASSITGSGGYTF. The variable domain in full, with the rest retrieved from reference TRBV19 and TRBJ1-2, is DGGITQSPKYLFRKEGQNVTLSCEQNLNHDAMYWYRQDPGQGLRLIYYSQIVNDFQKGDIAEGYSVSREKKESFPLTVTSAQKNPTAFYLCASSITGSGGYTFGSGTRLTVV.

This chain joins TRBV18 and TRBJ1-5; 9 bases fit TRBD1. V dropped 2 bases and J dropped 11; count of bases not matched to a gene: 10. The CDR3 sequence is 15 residues long. Germline values: CDR1 KGHSH, CDR2 LQKENI. DNA for the CDR3: TGTGCCAGCTCACCAACCGGGACAGGGAGGGGCTCCCAGCATTTT. This gives the protein CASSPTGTGRGSQHF.

This clone occurred once. The gene calls are TRBV11-2 and TRBJ2-7; 9 nucleotides line up with TRBD1. CDR1 is SGHAT, CDR2 FQNNGV, per germline. Trimming at V came to 8 bases and at J to 2 bases, leaving 4 bases not matched to a gene. The CDR3 length is 13 residues. The CDR3 reads CASGRDRAYEQYF. The CDR3 bases are TGTGCCAGCGGCCGGGACAGGGCCTACGAGCAGTACTTC. Complete variable domain (other parts from reference TRBV11-2 and TRBJ2-7): EAGVAQSPRYKIIEKRQSVAFWCNPISGHATLYWYQQILGQGPKLLIQFQNNGVVDDSQLPKDRFSAERLKGVDSTLKIQPAKLEDSAVYLCASGRDRAYEQYFGPGTRLTVT.

This clone occurred once. CDR3 nucleotide sequence: TGTGCCAGCAGCTCGCGGTTCACAGATACGCAGTATTTT. It specifies CASSSRFTDTQYF. The chain couples TRBV7-2 to TRBJ2-3; no clear D. Trimming removed 4 bases from V and 2 bases from J, with 7 bases in between. The CDR3 is made up of 13 amino acids. Germline CDR1 SGHTA, CDR2 FQGNSA.

This clone was recorded a few times. The chain employs TRBV4-2 and TRBJ1-1, with D possibly matching TRBD1 (6 bases). The V end was cut by 0 bases, the J end by 7 bases, with 15 bases between. The CDR3 is 15 residues long. From germline, CDR1 is LGHNA and CDR2 YNFKEQ. The CDR3 DNA reads TGTGCCAGCAGCCAAGAAATTCAACAGGGCGATGAAGCTTTCTTT. This encodes CASSQEIQQGDEAFF.

The chain links TRBV7-8 to TRBJ2-3; no clear D. The CDR3 consists of 12 residues. The germline CDR1 and CDR2 sequences are SGHVS and FQNEAQ. V lost 5 bases to trimming and J lost 6 bases, with 9 bases between them. This chain's CDR3 is CASSPAWDTQYF. CDR3 sequence (DNA): TGTGCCAGCAGCCCAGCGTGGGATACGCAGTATTTT.

Many counts were recorded for this clone. The V gene is TRBV2, the J gene TRBJ2-7; D is possibly TRBD2 (6 bases). Looked up from germline, CDR1 is SNHLY and CDR2 is FYNNEI. CDR3 size: 11 residues. Trimming removed 1 base from V and 12 bases from J, with 10 bases in between. The CDR3 DNA reads TGTGCCAGCAGTGAAGGTCTAGCGAGGTACTTC. As protein: CASSEGLARYF.

The genes are TRBV5-1 and TRBJ2-6; D is ambiguous. Germline CDR1 is SGHRS and CDR2 is YFSETQ. This CDR3 comprises 18 residues. Trimming removed 4 bases from V and 1 base from J, with 18 bases in between. The CDR3 region is CASSTGRISLSGANVLTF. For the CDR3, the DNA is TGCGCCAGCAGCACCGGACGGATCTCTCTGTCTGGGGCCAACGTCCTGACTTTC.